The 24 T cell receptor beta chains listed next were all sequenced from one sample in a study of T cells in Graves' hyperthyroidism and ophthalmopathy. RNA transcripts provided the source from which TCR beta CDR3 regions were amplified. HTBI primers were used for first-round RT-PCR of the TCR CDR3. MiXCR, applied by TCRdb to the multiplex PCR reads, yields one record per CDR3 protein. This sample yields 690,000 or so distinct CDR3 sequences, of which around 20% are seen a single time; around 15% belongs to the top ten. Sample: blood. The receptors were sampled from a woman aged 50 to 60 with Graves' hyperthyroidism that later progressed to Graves' ophthalmopathy.

In its sample, this clonotype was seen many times. J is TRBJ1-1 and V is TRBV30; D may be TRBD1 (6 bases). The CDR3 spans 17 residues. Germline CDR1 is GTSNPN and CDR2 is SVGIG (reference sequence). The V gene lost 4 bases and the J gene lost 7 bases, with 28 bases spanning the gap. This chain's CDR3 is CAWTRGGQLSVVGEAFF. The CDR3 coding sequence is TGTGCCTGGACCCGGGGGGGGCAGCTAAGTGTTGTGGGTGAAGCTTTCTTT.

This clonotype appeared a few times. The V and J genes are TRBV19 and TRBJ1-1; no clear D gene. CDR3 size: 14 residues. V gave up 3 bases and J gave up 1 base, with 9 bases separating them. Germline V gene sequence: CDR1 LNHDA, CDR2 SQIVND (reference sequence). The chain's CDR3 is CASSMSAANTEAFF. As DNA, the CDR3 is TGTGCCAGTAGTATGTCGGCGGCGAACACTGAAGCTTTCTTT.

At least ten counts were recorded for this clonotype. A much larger clone lies one base from this, so it may be a read error. The chain couples TRBV12-3 or TRBV12-4 to TRBJ2-7; 10 positions match TRBD1. Unmatched junction bases numbered 5, after V lost 7 bases and J lost 2 bases. The CDR3 has 14 amino acids. CDR3 protein: CASTPGTGAYEQYF. CDR3 in DNA: TGTGCCAGCACCCCCGGGACAGGGGCCTACGAGCAGTACTTC.

The sample holds a few counts of this clonotype. The chain combines TRBV27 with TRBJ2-5; 8 nucleotides agree with TRBD1. CDR3 length equals 13 residues. CDR1 is MNHEY, CDR2 SMNVEV, per germline (reference sequence). Trimming took 5 bases from V and 5 from J; bases not matched to a gene: 4. The CDR3 coding sequence is TGTGCCAGCAGTACGGACAGGGCGGAGACCCAGTACTTC. The encoded protein is CASSTDRAETQYF.

This clonotype was seen a handful of times. V and J are TRBV6-2 or TRBV6-3 and TRBJ2-2, with D uncertain. Germline CDR1 and CDR2: MNHEY and SVGEGT. Trimming took 8 bases from V and 2 from J, leaving 15 bases between them. CDR3 length equals 15 residues. The CDR3 DNA sequence: TGTGCCAGCCCCGGTTCAGACTTTAACACCGGGGAGCTGTTTTTT. It is translated as CASPGSDFNTGELFF.

The rearrangement links TRBV6-1 to TRBJ1-3, with no clear D. CDR1 is MNHNS and CDR2 is SASEGT in the germline V gene. This CDR3 has 15 residues. Trimming shortened V by 5 bases and J by 0 bases, and 11 bases separated the two germline ends. The CDR3 here is CASSRNSFSGNTIYF. Here the CDR3 DNA reads TGTGCCAGCAGTCGAAACAGCTTCTCTGGAAACACCATATATTTT.

CDR3 sequence reads: CASSLRRYGYTF. The CDR3 DNA follows: TGTGCCAGCAGTTTAAGGAGGTATGGCTACACCTTC. This chain joins TRBV12-3 or TRBV12-4 and TRBJ1-2, with D unresolved. This CDR3 is 12 amino acids long. V was trimmed by 2 bases and J by 5 bases, leaving 6 bases between them.

In its sample, this clonotype was seen many times. The chain employs TRBV12-3 or TRBV12-4 and TRBJ1-5, with D uncertain. The CDR3 length is 14 residues. Trimming cost V 5 bases and J 0 bases, with 8 bases left between them. DNA of the CDR3: TGTGCCAGCAGTATTCAGGATAGCAATCAGCCCCAGCATTTT. This translates into CASSIQDSNQPQHF.

This clonotype was seen only a few times. This sequence joins TRBV20-1 and TRBJ2-4, with TRBD1 matching over 8 bases. V shed 7 bases, J shed 8 bases, and the junction held 4 bases outside the gene matches. CDR1 is DFQATT and CDR2 is SNEGSKA in the germline V gene (reference sequence). This CDR3 contains 11 residues. In nucleotides, the CDR3 is TGCAGTGTAACAGGGGGAGACATTCAGTACTTC. Protein: CSVTGGDIQYF.

There are many counts of this clonotype. The gene calls are TRBV6-5 and TRBJ2-6; no clear D gene. Germline V gives CDR1 MNHEY, CDR2 SVGAGI. This CDR3 is 17 amino acids long. V was trimmed by 0 bases and J by 0 bases, leaving 9 bases between them. This chain's CDR3 is CASSYSITASGANVLTF. In DNA, the CDR3 is TGTGCCAGCAGTTACTCGATCACGGCCTCTGGGGCCAACGTCCTGACTTTC.

This clonotype was recorded a few times. V is TRBV19 and J is TRBJ2-1; D is perhaps TRBD1 (5 bases). Germline CDR1 is LNHDA and CDR2 is SQIVND (reference sequence). This CDR3 contains 15 residues. V lost 5 bases to trimming and J lost 1 base, with 12 bases between them. DNA for the CDR3: TGTGCCAGTAGTGATGACAGCCTATCCTACAATGAGCAGTTCTTC. This gives the protein CASSDDSLSYNEQFF.

This clonotype was detected many times. The chain is built from TRBV20-1 and TRBJ2-1; D may correspond to TRBD1 or TRBD2 (5 bases each). CDR1 is DFQATT, CDR2 SNEGSKA, per germline (reference sequence). CDR3 length: 12 residues. Trimming removed 3 bases from V and 7 bases from J, with 10 bases in between. CDR3 DNA: TGCAGTGCTAGGACTGGGACGAATGAGCAGTTCTTC. Amino acid sequence: CSARTGTNEQFF.

This clonotype showed up just a few times. The chain couples TRBV20-1 to TRBJ1-1, with D maybe TRBD1 (6 bases). Per the germline V gene, CDR1 is DFQATT and CDR2 is SNEGSKA (reference sequence). Trimming pared 4 bases from V and 4 bases from J, leaving 25 bases between. The CDR3 length is 17 residues. The DNA of the CDR3 is TGCAGTGCTAACGGTCGAGGGGGGGCTAGGGTGAGCACTGAAGCTTTCTTT. It yields the protein CSANGRGGARVSTEAFF.

This clonotype was counted at least ten times. The chain uses TRBV30 and TRBJ1-1; 8 positions agree with TRBD1. The CDR3 is 13 amino acids. Germline V lookup: CDR1 GTSNPN, CDR2 SVGIG (reference sequence). J gave up 1 base and V 8 bases, and 6 bases lay outside the gene matches. The CDR3 DNA reads as TGTGCCGCAAGACAGGGGCAGAACACTGAAGCTTTCTTT. This translates into CAARQGQNTEAFF.

This clonotype was counted at least ten times. In DNA form, the CDR3 reads TGTGCCAGCAGCCCGACAGTTATGAACACTGAAGCTTTCTTT. Translation gives CASSPTVMNTEAFF. The chain joins TRBV6-1 to TRBJ1-1, with a weak D call TRBD1 (5 bases). Trimming shortened V by 6 bases and J by 0 bases, and 11 bases separated the two germline ends. This CDR3 has 14 amino acids. Germline assignment: CDR1 MNHNS and CDR2 SASEGT.

A few counts support this clonotype. The V and J genes are TRBV5-5 and TRBJ1-6; TRBD1 is a possible D gene (6 bases). Trimming stripped 8 bases from V and 7 bases from J, with 16 bases between. CDR1 is SGHKS and CDR2 is YYEKEE in the germline V gene (reference sequence). The CDR3 is 14 residues long. The CDR3 DNA follows: TGTGCCAGTTCTTGGACAGCGAGGAATTCACCCCTCCACTTT. Protein: CASSWTARNSPLHF.

The chain uses TRBV9 and TRBJ2-2, with D uncertain. The CDR3 consists of 14 residues. Germline loops: CDR1 SGDLS, CDR2 YYNGEE. V lost 5 bases to trimming and J lost 1 base, with 9 bases between them. This CDR3 reads CASRFLGNTGELFF. CDR3 nucleotide sequence: TGTGCCAGCAGATTTCTAGGGAACACCGGGGAGCTGTTTTTT.

In this sample, this clonotype turned up many times. The V call is TRBV5-1, the J call TRBJ2-2; D not resolved. Germline V gives CDR1 SGHRS, CDR2 YFSETQ. The CDR3 is 15 residues long. The V and J ends lost 0 bases and 7 bases respectively, with 13 bases between them. The CDR3, as DNA: TGCGCCAGCAGCTTGGCCATTGTCTCCAACGGGGAGCTGTTTTTT. Translated: CASSLAIVSNGELFF.

At least ten counts were recorded for this clonotype. This rearrangement joins TRBV3-1 to TRBJ1-4, with 10 nucleotides matching TRBD1. The V and J ends lost 2 bases and 3 bases, in that order; junction bases with no gene match: 9. The CDR3 has 18 residues. Germline values: CDR1 LGHDT, CDR2 YNNKEL (reference sequence). The CDR3 region is CASSQPGQGYRANEKLFF. The CDR3 nucleotides read TGTGCCAGCAGCCAACCGGGACAGGGGTACAGGGCTAATGAAAAACTGTTTTTT.

This clonotype came up a few times. The CDR3 loop is CSARPGQINEKLFF. In DNA form, the CDR3 reads TGCAGTGCTAGACCGGGACAGATAAATGAAAAACTGTTTTTT. The chain is built from TRBV20-1 and TRBJ1-4, with 7 bases identical to TRBD1. This CDR3 comprises 14 residues. V trimming: 2 bases; J trimming: 5 bases; junction bases outside the gene matches: 5. CDR1 and CDR2 (germline): DFQATT, SNEGSKA (reference sequence).

This chain connects TRBV25-1 to TRBJ1-1, with no clear D. CDR1 MGHDK and CDR2 SYGVNS come from the germline V gene. The CDR3 is 14 amino acids. V shed 7 bases and J shed 0 bases, with 12 bases lying between them. Here the CDR3 reads CASTGLSMNTEAFF. CDR3 coding DNA: TGTGCCAGCACGGGGTTGAGCATGAACACTGAAGCTTTCTTT.

The chain employs TRBV20-1 and TRBJ2-7; D perhaps matches TRBD2 (5 bases). CDR1 is DFQATT and CDR2 is SNEGSKA in the germline V gene (reference sequence). V gave up 6 bases and J gave up 0 bases, with 15 bases separating them. This CDR3 is 14 amino acids long. DNA of the CDR3: TGCAGTGCATCGAGTTCGGGGAGCTCCTACGAGCAGTACTTC. It specifies CSASSSGSSYEQYF.

This clonotype was found a few times. The chain combines TRBV20-1 with TRBJ2-7; the match to TRBD2 covers 9 bases. CDR1 and CDR2 (germline): DFQATT, SNEGSKA (reference sequence). The CDR3 contains 16 residues. V trimming: 0 bases; J trimming: 0 bases; junction bases outside the gene matches: 6. The CDR3, as DNA: TGCAGTGCTAGAGATCTCCTAGCGGGGAGCTCCTACGAGCAGTACTTC. It yields the protein CSARDLLAGSSYEQYF.

The CDR3 region is CASSFIWGEPYNEQFF. CDR3 bases: TGTGCCAGCAGCTTCATTTGGGGCGAACCCTACAATGAGCAGTTCTTC. J is TRBJ2-1 and V is TRBV7-4; D possibly corresponds to TRBD1 (5 bases). The CDR3 consists of 16 residues. Trimming took off 3 bases at V and 2 bases at J, with 14 bases between the two ends. Germline V gives CDR1 SGHVT, CDR2 SQSDAQ.